The rows below give T cell receptor beta chains drawn from one sample of a study of cytomegalovirus exposure and HLA in healthy donors. TCRdb's table, derived via immunoSEQ multiplex PCR, lists solely in-frame clones and lacks some. Here the sample spans about 80,000 clones, about 80% being singletons. Sequencing was done on a sample of PBMCs. Source of these receptors: a woman aged 45-65 years in good health and CMV-seropositive. Both conserved end residues are part of each CDR3. D genes are given only for firm matches. Where a row states a size, it is once, few, many or the class of an expanded clone; other rows omit it.

d_call: -; clone_size: -; v_call: TRBV9; j_call: TRBJ1-1; cdr3_nt: TGTGCCAGCAGCGTAGGCTCAGACACTGAAGCTTTCTTT; cdr3_aa: CASSVGSDTEAFF
d_call: TRBD2; clone_size: -; v_call: TRBV13; j_call: TRBJ2-3; cdr3_nt: TGTGCCAGCAGCGACCGACTAGCGGGGGACCCTAGCACAGATACGCAGTATTTT; cdr3_aa: CASSDRLAGDPSTDTQYF
d_call: TRBD1; clone_size: -; v_call: TRBV7-9; j_call: TRBJ2-7; cdr3_nt: TGTGCCAGCAGCTTGGGGGGACAGGGGTTTGGCTACGAGCAGTACTTC; cdr3_aa: CASSLGGQGFGYEQYF
d_call: -; clone_size: -; v_call: TRBV7-2; j_call: TRBJ2-5; cdr3_nt: TGTGCCAGCAGCCCCTCTACAGGGGAGACCCAGTACTTC; cdr3_aa: CASSPSTGETQYF
d_call: TRBD1; clone_size: -; v_call: TRBV6-6; j_call: TRBJ2-5; cdr3_nt: TGTGCCAGCAGCCCCCCGGGACAGGCGGCCCAGTACTTC; cdr3_aa: CASSPPGQAAQYF
d_call: TRBD1; clone_size: once; v_call: TRBV2; j_call: TRBJ1-2; cdr3_nt: TGTGCCAGCAGTGAAGCGGGGGACAGGGGAGATGGCTACACCTTC; cdr3_aa: CASSEAGDRGDGYTF
d_call: -; clone_size: -; v_call: TRBV10-1; j_call: TRBJ2-3; cdr3_nt: TGCGCCTCGGTCCGGGAATGGGGAGATACGCAGTATTTT; cdr3_aa: CASVREWGDTQYF
d_call: TRBD1; clone_size: -; v_call: TRBV9; j_call: TRBJ1-2; cdr3_nt: TGTGCCAGCAGCTTCCGACAGGGACCACAGTATGGCTACACCTTC; cdr3_aa: CASSFRQGPQYGYTF
d_call: -; clone_size: -; v_call: TRBV29-1; j_call: TRBJ2-7; cdr3_nt: TGCAGCGTTGAATCCAGGGTTTGGGGCGAGCAGTACTTC; cdr3_aa: CSVESRVWGEQYF
d_call: -; clone_size: few; v_call: TRBV5-1; j_call: TRBJ1-3; cdr3_nt: TGCGCCAGCAGGCCCTCAGCTGGAAACACCATATATTTT; cdr3_aa: CASRPSAGNTIYF
d_call: TRBD1; clone_size: -; v_call: TRBV19; j_call: TRBJ1-1; cdr3_nt: TGTGCCAGTAGTTTGGACAGGGTGAACACTGAAGCTTTCTTT; cdr3_aa: CASSLDRVNTEAFF
d_call: TRBD2; clone_size: -; v_call: TRBV5-1; j_call: TRBJ2-1; cdr3_nt: TGCGCCAGCAGCTTTCTTAGCGGGGGGTTCAATGAGCAGTTCTTC; cdr3_aa: CASSFLSGGFNEQFF
d_call: TRBD2; clone_size: -; v_call: TRBV6-6; j_call: TRBJ2-6; cdr3_nt: TGTGCCAGCAGTTACGCGGGGGGTGGGGCCAACGTCCTGACTTTC; cdr3_aa: CASSYAGGGANVLTF
d_call: TRBD1; clone_size: -; v_call: TRBV7-2; j_call: TRBJ1-5; cdr3_nt: TGTGCCAGCAGCCCAGGGGGCAGCAATCAGCCCCAGCATTTT; cdr3_aa: CASSPGGSNQPQHF
d_call: TRBD1; clone_size: -; v_call: TRBV6-1; j_call: TRBJ1-1; cdr3_nt: TGTGCCAGCAGTGAACTTAGGACAGGGCGGCAAGGTGAAGCTTTCTTT; cdr3_aa: CASSELRTGRQGEAFF
d_call: -; clone_size: -; v_call: TRBV6-1; j_call: TRBJ1-4; cdr3_nt: TGTGCCAGCAGTGACTACAGGGCAACTAATGAAAAACTGTTTTTT; cdr3_aa: CASSDYRATNEKLFF
d_call: TRBD1; clone_size: -; v_call: TRBV11-2; j_call: TRBJ2-3; cdr3_nt: TGTGCCAGCAGTTTAGGACAGGGATGGAATACGCAGTATTTT; cdr3_aa: CASSLGQGWNTQYF
d_call: TRBD1; clone_size: -; v_call: TRBV5-1; j_call: TRBJ1-2; cdr3_nt: TGCGCCAGCAGCTCTCGACAGGGTCTCTATGGCTACACCTTC; cdr3_aa: CASSSRQGLYGYTF
d_call: -; clone_size: -; v_call: TRBV27; j_call: TRBJ2-6; cdr3_nt: TGTGCCAGCAGTTTACTCTACGCTGCAGGTCAGGGCCACCAACCTTCTGGGGCCAACGTCCTGACTTTC; cdr3_aa: CASSLLYAAGQGHQPSGANVLTF
d_call: TRBD2; clone_size: -; v_call: TRBV11-3; j_call: TRBJ2-2; cdr3_nt: TGTGCCAGCAGCCTGAGCGGGAGTGCCACCGGGGAGCTGTTTTTT; cdr3_aa: CASSLSGSATGELFF
d_call: TRBD1; clone_size: once; v_call: TRBV6-1; j_call: TRBJ1-2; cdr3_nt: TGTGCCAGCTATCGACAGGGCAATGGCTACACCTTC; cdr3_aa: CASYRQGNGYTF
d_call: TRBD1; clone_size: -; v_call: TRBV28; j_call: TRBJ1-2; cdr3_nt: TGTGCCAGCAGTCCCCGGACAGGGAATGGCTACACCTTC; cdr3_aa: CASSPRTGNGYTF
d_call: -; clone_size: once; v_call: TRBV6-1; j_call: TRBJ1-4; cdr3_nt: TGTGCCAGCAGCGGGGTTAATGAAAAACTGTTTTTT; cdr3_aa: CASSGVNEKLFF
d_call: TRBD1; clone_size: -; v_call: TRBV10-3; j_call: TRBJ2-2; cdr3_nt: TGTGCCATCAGTTCCGGGACAGGGGTCACCGGGGAGCTGTTTTTT; cdr3_aa: CAISSGTGVTGELFF
d_call: TRBD2; clone_size: -; v_call: TRBV2; j_call: TRBJ2-5; cdr3_nt: TGTGCCATAGACGGTACCGGGACTAGCGGGAGTAGTGACCAAGAGACCCAGTACTTC; cdr3_aa: CAIDGTGTSGSSDQETQYF
d_call: TRBD2; clone_size: -; v_call: TRBV4-1; j_call: TRBJ2-5; cdr3_nt: TGCGCCAGCAGCCAAGATGGGACTACCCAAGAGACCCAGTACTTC; cdr3_aa: CASSQDGTTQETQYF
d_call: -; clone_size: -; v_call: TRBV5-3; j_call: TRBJ1-2; cdr3_nt: TGTGCCAGAAGCACTTGCCTAGGATCTTCTGGCTACACCTTC; cdr3_aa: CARSTCLGSSGYTF
d_call: TRBD1; clone_size: -; v_call: TRBV9; j_call: TRBJ1-1; cdr3_nt: TGTGCCAGCAGCGTAGATGGACAGGGGACTGAAGCCTTCTTT; cdr3_aa: CASSVDGQGTEAFF
d_call: -; clone_size: -; v_call: TRBV30; j_call: TRBJ2-7; cdr3_nt: TGTGCCTGGAGCGAACCTCTCAGACAGAGTAGCTCCTACGAGCAGTACTTC; cdr3_aa: CAWSEPLRQSSSYEQYF
d_call: TRBD1; clone_size: -; v_call: TRBV10-3; j_call: TRBJ1-1; cdr3_nt: TGTGCCATCAGTGGGACAGGGACGAACACTGAAGCTTTCTTT; cdr3_aa: CAISGTGTNTEAFF
d_call: -; clone_size: -; v_call: TRBV11-2; j_call: TRBJ2-7; cdr3_nt: TGTGCCAGCAGCCTTAACTTTCGCTACGAGCAGTACTTC; cdr3_aa: CASSLNFRYEQYF
d_call: -; clone_size: few; v_call: TRBV7-9; j_call: TRBJ1-4; cdr3_nt: TGTGCCAGCAGCTTAAGTGGAGGCACGGGAGAAAAACTGTTTTTT; cdr3_aa: CASSLSGGTGEKLFF
d_call: -; clone_size: -; v_call: TRBV6-5; j_call: TRBJ1-1; cdr3_nt: TGTGCCAGCAGTTACTCCGGACTGGAAAACACTGAAGCTTTCTTT; cdr3_aa: CASSYSGLENTEAFF
d_call: TRBD1; clone_size: -; v_call: TRBV6-1; j_call: TRBJ1-2; cdr3_nt: TGTGCCAGCAGTGCCAACAGGGGGGGTGACTATGGCTACACCTTC; cdr3_aa: CASSANRGGDYGYTF
d_call: TRBD1; clone_size: -; v_call: TRBV5-1; j_call: TRBJ1-6; cdr3_nt: TGCGCCAGCAGCTCGACAGGGTTAAACTCACCCCTCCACTTT; cdr3_aa: CASSSTGLNSPLHF
d_call: -; clone_size: once; v_call: TRBV27; j_call: TRBJ2-2; cdr3_nt: TGTGCCAGCAGTTTATCGACCTTTATTACAGGGTCCACCGGGGAGCTGTTTTTT; cdr3_aa: CASSLSTFITGSTGELFF
d_call: -; clone_size: -; v_call: TRBV6-4; j_call: TRBJ2-7; cdr3_nt: TGTGCCAGCAGTGACTTAGACAAGAAGGCATACTACGAGCAGTACTTC; cdr3_aa: CASSDLDKKAYYEQYF
d_call: TRBD1; clone_size: few; v_call: TRBV5-1; j_call: TRBJ1-5; cdr3_nt: TGCGCCAGCAGGTGGGACAGTAATCAGCCCCAGCATTTT; cdr3_aa: CASRWDSNQPQHF
d_call: -; clone_size: -; v_call: TRBV12-1; j_call: TRBJ1-4; cdr3_nt: TGTGCCAGCAGCTCGAACAGGGAGCGGCACGAAAAACTGTTTTTT; cdr3_aa: CASSSNRERHEKLFF
d_call: -; clone_size: -; v_call: TRBV19; j_call: TRBJ2-1; cdr3_nt: TGTGCCAGTAAAGAGGGCTATGAGCAGTTCTTC; cdr3_aa: CASKEGYEQFF
d_call: -; clone_size: -; v_call: TRBV5-1; j_call: TRBJ2-1; cdr3_nt: TGCGCCAGCAGCTTAACTGGCAATGAGCAGTTCTTC; cdr3_aa: CASSLTGNEQFF
d_call: TRBD2; clone_size: -; v_call: TRBV14; j_call: TRBJ2-3; cdr3_nt: TGTGCCAGCAGCCAAGATAGGCCCACTAGCGGTTCTACGCAGTATTTT; cdr3_aa: CASSQDRPTSGSTQYF
d_call: TRBD2; clone_size: -; v_call: TRBV18; j_call: TRBJ2-3; cdr3_nt: TGTGCCAGCTCACCACGGACTAGCGGGGGGGCTGATACGCAGTATTTT; cdr3_aa: CASSPRTSGGADTQYF